The subject of this entry is one T cell receptor (beta chain). Its specificity is unknown. At one of its ends the junction is not consistent with the germline gene, which may arise from a read error. These data belong to a study of OX40 agonist ivuxolimab in advanced cancers. On the study more broadly: With ivuxolimab, an agonistic anti-OX40 (CD134) antibody, patients were treated. Findings and limits, study-wide: Doses of 0.1 to 3.0 mg/kg were accompanied by clonal expansion of CD4+ and CD8+ blood T cells by week 6.

Only in-frame clones appear in the TCRdb table, and some are missing; sequencing was by immunoSEQ multiplex PCR. The repertoire holds around 72,000 clones, approximately 80% seen once, with under 9.5% in the top ten. Germline CDR1 reads LNHDA; CDR2 reads SQIVND (reference sequence). CDR3 length: 13 amino acids. The J gene is TRBJ2-1, the V gene TRBV19; the match to TRBD2 covers 11 bases. The sequence was obtained from an adult with an advanced solid tumor such as melanoma, head and neck, liver or kidney cancer. Material: CD4+ or CD8+ T cells sorted from blood, obtained in a trial of the OX40 agonist ivuxolimab. The CDR3 loop reads CASSRPSGGPQIF. In nucleotides, the CDR3 is TGTGCCAGTTCCCGACCTAGCGGGGGGCCACAGATCTTC.